The 29 T cell receptor beta chains below come from one sample, sequenced in a study of cytomegalovirus exposure and HLA in healthy donors. The assay was immunoSEQ multiplex PCR, and TCRdb's table has in-frame clones only and misses some. Among 260,000 or so clones listed, over 75% were seen once. The sequencing input was PBMCs. The origin of the receptors is a woman under 30 in good health and CMV-seronegative.

This CDR3 reads CSERGLAEDTQYF. The CDR3 region has the DNA TGCAGCGAGCGGGGCCTAGCGGAAGATACGCAGTATTTT. The J gene is TRBJ2-3, the V gene TRBV29-1, with 7 bases matching TRBD2. CDR1 and CDR2 (germline): SQVTM, ANQGSEA. V shed 7 bases and J 5 bases; nucleotides not matched to a gene: 9. CDR3 size: 13 residues.

This clone was picked up a small number of times. This chain links TRBV28 with TRBJ2-1; 11 positions agree with TRBD2. The CDR3 totals 14 residues. The ends lost 6 bases at V and 5 bases at J; junction bases unmatched: 3. Germline V gene lookup returns CDR1 MDHEN and CDR2 SYDVKM. The CDR3 region has the DNA TGTGCCAGCAGGAGACTAGCGGGAAACAATGAGCAGTTCTTC. It specifies CASRRLAGNNEQFF.

The chain links TRBV6-5 to TRBJ2-1; D unresolved. CDR1 is MNHEY and CDR2 is SVGAGI in the germline V gene. The V gene lost 4 bases and the J gene lost 3 bases, with 7 bases spanning the gap. This CDR3 region has 13 residues. Here the CDR3 reads CASSFELYNEQFF. DNA for the CDR3: TGTGCCAGCAGTTTTGAGCTCTACAATGAGCAGTTCTTC.

V is TRBV19 and J is TRBJ2-7; 7 nucleotides align to TRBD1. CDR3 size: 14 residues. The germline CDR1 and CDR2 sequences are LNHDA and SQIVND (reference sequence). The junction had 10 bases not matched to a gene; V was cut back by 4 bases and J by 7 bases. In DNA form, the CDR3 reads TGTGCCAGTAGTAAGGGACAGATCCCCTGGGAGCAGTACTTC. Protein: CASSKGQIPWEQYF.

The CDR3 nucleotides read TGTGCCAGCAGTCCCGACAGGGCCCTCTACAATGAGCAGTTCTTC. Translating gives CASSPDRALYNEQFF. The genes are TRBV27 and TRBJ2-1; 7 nucleotides agree with TRBD1. The CDR3 spans 15 residues. The V gene's germline CDR1 is MNHEY and CDR2 SMNVEV (reference sequence). The J segment lost 3 bases and the V segment lost 5 bases, leaving 7 bases of the junction unmatched.

As to this clone: The junction departs from germline at one end; a sequencing error may be responsible. The chain uses TRBV28 and TRBJ2-1, with a tentative D call TRBD1 (6 bases). The CDR3 consists of 15 residues. Germline values: CDR1 MDHEN, CDR2 SYDVKM. This CDR3 reads CASSLWGRGNYEQFF. In nucleotides, the CDR3 is TGTGCCAGCAGTCTATGGGGCAGGGGAAATTATGAGCAGTTCTTC.

The V call is TRBV4-3, the J call TRBJ2-1; unclear D gene. CDR3 size: 13 residues. The V and J ends lost 2 bases and 5 bases respectively, with 7 bases between them. Germline V lookup: CDR1 LGHNA, CDR2 YSLEER. The CDR3 DNA reads TGCGCCAGCAGCCAACGCGAGAACAATGAGCAGTTCTTC. Amino acid sequence: CASSQRENNEQFF.

This chain joins TRBV15 and TRBJ1-2; 10 nucleotides line up with TRBD1. The germline V gene encodes CDR1 LNHNV and CDR2 YYDKDF (reference sequence). The CDR3 is 17 residues long. Trimming at V came to 3 bases and at J to 8 bases, leaving 15 bases not matched to a gene. The CDR3 DNA reads TGTGCCACCAGCAGCCGAAACTCCCGACAGGGGGCGGGCGGCTACACCTTC. The encoded protein is CATSSRNSRQGAGGYTF. Complete variable domain (other parts from reference TRBV15 and TRBJ1-2): DAMVIQNPRYQVTQFGKPVTLSCSQTLNHNVMYWYQQKSSQAPKLLFHYYDKDFNNEADTPDNFQSRRPNTSFCFLDIRSPGLGDTAMYLCATSSRNSRQGAGGYTFGSGTRLTVV.

The V call is TRBV20-1, the J call TRBJ2-1; weak D call: TRBD2 (5 bases). The CDR3 sequence is 11 residues long. The germline V and J ends were trimmed by 6 bases and 10 bases, with 13 bases remaining between them. CDR1 DFQATT and CDR2 SNEGSKA come from the germline V gene (reference sequence). The CDR3 region is CSALRTPEQFF. CDR3 DNA sequence: TGCAGTGCCCTCAGGACTCCAGAGCAGTTCTTC.

The J gene is TRBJ1-5, the V gene TRBV6-4; D may be TRBD1 (5 bases). Looked up from germline, CDR1 is MRHNA and CDR2 is SNTAGT. Trimming removed 3 bases from V and 2 bases from J, with 11 bases in between. CDR3 length equals 15 residues. CDR3 coding DNA: TGTGCCAGCAGTGAGGCCGGAGGGGGCAATCAGCCCCAGCATTTT. Translating gives CASSEAGGGNQPQHF.

The rearrangement links TRBV9 to TRBJ2-7, with 8 bases that match TRBD2. Losses at the gene ends were 1 base for V and 7 bases for J; bases not matched to a gene: 7. CDR3 length: 14 residues. CDR1 is SGDLS, CDR2 YYNGEE, per germline. CDR3 amino acids: CASSVSRSGGEQYF. The CDR3 DNA is TGTGCCAGCAGCGTATCCAGGTCGGGAGGGGAGCAGTACTTC.

The chain links TRBV6-1 to TRBJ2-4; D might be TRBD2 (5 bases). Trimming removed 8 bases at V and 0 bases at J, with 11 bases between. Looked up from germline, CDR1 is MNHNS and CDR2 is SASEGT. The CDR3 is 14 amino acids. This CDR3 is CASCGSLAKNIQYF. In DNA, the CDR3 is TGTGCCAGCTGCGGGTCGCTAGCCAAAAACATTCAGTACTTC.

This clone was detected only a few times. The gene calls are TRBV4-1 and TRBJ2-7, with TRBD1 matching over 10 bases. V lost 1 base, J lost 7 bases, and 4 bases stayed unmatched. Germline CDR1 MGHRA, CDR2 YSYEKL. The CDR3 extends over 14 amino acids. The CDR3 region has the DNA TGCGCCAGCAGCCAAGGACAGGGGGCTTATGAGCAGTACTTC. Translated, it gives CASSQGQGAYEQYF.

This sequence joins TRBV6-1 and TRBJ2-7; perhaps TRBD1 as D (5 bases). Germline V CDR1 and CDR2: MNHNS, SASEGT. This CDR3 comprises 13 residues. Between the trimmed V and J ends, which lost 7 bases and 3 bases, there was a span of 13 bases. The CDR3 DNA follows: TGTGCCAGCAACCGACAGTCCTACTACGAGCAGTACTTC. The encoded protein is CASNRQSYYEQYF.

This chain connects TRBV6-5 to TRBJ1-1; D unresolved. This CDR3 contains 15 residues. V was cut by 5 bases and J by 0 bases, with 13 bases left in between. Germline lookup yields CDR1 MNHEY and CDR2 SVGAGI. The CDR3 nucleotides read TGTGCCAGCAGTCACCCCGGGAAGGTGAACACTGAAGCTTTCTTT. This translates into CASSHPGKVNTEAFF.

CDR3 nucleotide sequence: TGCGCCAGCAGCCAGAGAGAGGGACAGGGACCCTACGAGCAGTACTTC. Translating it yields CASSQREGQGPYEQYF. The chain uses TRBV4-1 and TRBJ2-7, with 9 bases identical to TRBD1. V was pared by 3 bases and J by 2 bases, with 8 bases of the junction left unmatched. The germline CDR1 and CDR2 sequences are MGHRA and YSYEKL. The CDR3 runs 16 residues.

The sample holds a few counts of this clone. This chain connects TRBV6-5 to TRBJ2-7, with D possibly being TRBD2 (5 bases). Germline V gives CDR1 MNHEY, CDR2 SVGAGI. V lost 5 bases to trimming and J lost 1 base, with 9 bases between them. The CDR3 spans 13 residues. CDR3 sequence: CASSTGMSYEQYF. The CDR3 DNA is TGTGCCAGCAGTACCGGGATGTCCTACGAGCAGTACTTC.

The chain couples TRBV4-2 to TRBJ1-4; D is ambiguous. The length of the CDR3 is 15 residues. The germline V gene encodes CDR1 LGHNA and CDR2 YNFKEQ. V was shortened by 0 bases and J by 5 bases, with 10 bases between the two germline ends. The CDR3 coding sequence is TGTGCCAGCAGCCAAGATCGAGGAGCGAATGAAAAACTGTTTTTT. Encoded protein: CASSQDRGANEKLFF.

This clone was recorded once. V gene TRBV18 combines with J gene TRBJ2-3; TRBD1 matches at 7 bases. Trimming took 0 bases from V and 3 from J; bases not matched to a gene: 6. Germline V gene data show CDR1 as KGHSH and CDR2 as LQKENI. The CDR3 has 16 amino acids. CDR3 protein: CASSPPLGQRTDTQYF. The DNA for the CDR3 is TGTGCCAGCTCACCACCATTGGGACAGCGAACAGATACGCAGTATTTT. Variable domain in full (rest from reference TRBV18 and TRBJ2-3): NAGVMQNPRHLVRRRGQEARLRCSPMKGHSHVYWYRQLPEEGLKFMVYLQKENIIDESGMPKERFSAEFPKEGPSILRIQQVVRGDSAAYFCASSPPLGQRTDTQYFGPGTRLTVL.

V usage is TRBV5-1 and J usage is TRBJ2-4; 7 bases fit TRBD1. There are 13 residues in the CDR3. J was trimmed by 9 bases and V by 4 bases; bases with no gene match: 7. Germline V gives CDR1 SGHRS, CDR2 YFSETQ. CDR3 region: CASSPGQPPIQYF. The CDR3, as DNA: TGCGCCAGCAGCCCGGGACAGCCGCCCATTCAGTACTTC.

The chain has TRBV29-1 and TRBJ2-7; weak D call: TRBD1 (6 bases). The germline V gene has CDR1 SQVTM and CDR2 ANQGSEA. Deletions cut 3 bases from V and 0 bases from J, with 12 bases between. The CDR3 length is 14 residues. The chain's CDR3 is CSVDGLDSSYEQYF. Written as DNA, the CDR3 is TGCAGCGTTGACGGATTGGACAGCTCCTACGAGCAGTACTTC.

The chain couples TRBV5-4 to TRBJ1-1, with 8 bases aligning to TRBD1. Trimming took 7 bases from V and 11 from J; bases not matched to a gene: 13. The germline V gene has CDR1 SGHNT and CDR2 YYREEE (reference sequence). CDR3 length: 13 residues. DNA of the CDR3: TGTGCCAGCTTTGACAGGGGAGGGGCGGTGGCTTTCTTT. Amino acids: CASFDRGGAVAFF.

The chain uses TRBV27 and TRBJ2-3; TRBD2 might be the D (6 bases). V was shortened by 2 bases and J by 0 bases, with 15 bases between the two germline ends. Germline V gene sequence: CDR1 MNHEY, CDR2 SMNVEV (reference sequence). This CDR3 region has 17 residues. The CDR3 is CASSLDVGRGSTDTQYF. DNA of the CDR3: TGTGCCAGCAGTTTAGATGTGGGGCGGGGCAGCACAGATACGCAGTATTTT.

CDR3 DNA: TGTGCCAGTAGTATTCCGACAGGGTCAAGCAATCAGCCCCAGCATTTT. This codes for CASSIPTGSSNQPQHF. V is TRBV19 and J is TRBJ1-5; 7 bases align to TRBD1. The V segment lost 3 bases and the J segment 1 base; nucleotides outside the gene matches: 6. CDR1 is LNHDA, CDR2 SQIVND, per germline (reference sequence). CDR3 length: 16 amino acids.

This clone was observed a few times. The rearrangement joins TRBV5-1 to TRBJ1-1; tentatively, D is TRBD1 (6 bases). The CDR3 has 16 amino acids. Germline V CDR1 and CDR2: SGHRS, YFSETQ. Trimming removed 0 bases from V and 1 base from J, with 13 bases in between. This CDR3 reads CASSLEDRTQNTEAFF. The CDR3 DNA is TGCGCCAGCAGCTTGGAAGACAGGACCCAGAACACTGAAGCTTTCTTT. The full variable domain, with the rest looked up from reference TRBV5-1 and TRBJ1-1, is KAGVTQTPRYLIKTRGQQVTLSCSPISGHRSVSWYQQTPGQGLQFLFEYFSETQRNKGNFPGRFSGRQFSNSRSEMNVSTLELGDSALYLCASSLEDRTQNTEAFFGQGTRLTVV.

Concerning this clone: Other DNA sequences in the sample encode the same CDR3. This chain joins TRBV28 and TRBJ2-7, with D possibly matching TRBD1 (6 bases). Germline V CDR1 and CDR2: MDHEN, SYDVKM. The V gene lost 6 bases and the J gene lost 4 bases, with 10 bases spanning the gap. The CDR3 consists of 12 residues. As DNA, the CDR3 is TGTGCCAGCAGCAGGGACATTTACGAGCAGTACTTC. Encoded protein: CASSRDIYEQYF.

The chain has TRBV6-5 and TRBJ2-7, with D possibly matching TRBD1 (6 bases). The CDR3 runs to 16 residues. Germline CDR1 reads MNHEY; CDR2 reads SVGAGI. V was pared by 2 bases and J by 0 bases, with 14 bases between. CDR3: CASSYAQGLSSYEQYF. CDR3 nucleotide sequence: TGTGCCAGCAGTTACGCGCAGGGGCTGAGCTCCTACGAGCAGTACTTC.

The CDR3 bases are TGTGCCAGCCGACAGGGGGCCCAGCCCCAGCATTTT. Its translation is CASRQGAQPQHF. The rearrangement links TRBV28 to TRBJ1-5, with 10 bases identical to TRBD1. V trimming: 8 bases; J trimming: 7 bases; junction bases outside the gene matches: 2. Germline CDR1 reads MDHEN; CDR2 reads SYDVKM. The CDR3 has 12 residues. The full variable domain, completed using reference TRBV28 and TRBJ1-5, is DVKVTQSSRYLVKRTGEKVFLECVQDMDHENMFWYRQDPGLGLRLIYFSYDVKMKEKGDIPEGYSVSREKKERFSLILESASTNQTSMYLCASRQGAQPQHFGDGTRLSIL.

This clone was detected only once. The rearrangement links TRBV9 to TRBJ2-7; 10 nucleotides agree with TRBD1. Germline CDR1 and CDR2: SGDLS and YYNGEE. This CDR3 comprises 16 residues. V gave up 4 bases and J gave up 7 bases; unmatched junction bases: 14. The CDR3 bases are TGTGCCAGCAGCCCCCGACAGGGGGCCGGTATGGCAGAGCAGTACTTC. This gives the protein CASSPRQGAGMAEQYF.